These 18 T cell receptor beta chains were all obtained from the same sample, sequenced in a study of PD-1 blockade in classical Hodgkin lymphoma. The time point here: newly diagnosed, previously untreated cHL patient sample. TCRdb's table, derived via immunoSEQ multiplex PCR, lists solely in-frame clones and lacks some. The data hold some 70,000 clones, with over 90% observed a single time. Source material: peripheral blood mononuclear cells (PBMCs). The receptors derive from a human donor with classical Hodgkin lymphoma.

V usage is TRBV27 and J usage is TRBJ1-2, with no clear D. Germline V CDR1 and CDR2: MNHEY, SMNVEV (reference sequence). V gave up 2 bases and J gave up 6 bases, with 19 bases separating them. This CDR3 spans 16 amino acids. The CDR3 is CASSLNSGPLGDGYTF. CDR3 nucleotide sequence: TGTGCCAGCAGTTTAAACTCAGGTCCGCTCGGGGATGGCTACACCTTC.

The V gene is TRBV9, the J gene TRBJ2-3, with D perhaps TRBD2 (7 bases). Per germline, CDR1 SGDLS and CDR2 YYNGEE. Between the trimmed V and J ends, which lost 1 base and 0 bases, there was a span of 12 bases. The CDR3 spans 16 residues. CDR3 in amino acids: CASSVSGGTSTDTQYF. The CDR3 DNA reads TGTGCCAGCAGCGTATCGGGGGGCACTAGCACAGATACGCAGTATTTT.

Written as DNA, the CDR3 is TGTGCCAGTAAATTGACAGGGGAAGGTTACGAGCAGTACTTC. Residues: CASKLTGEGYEQYF. This rearrangement joins TRBV19 to TRBJ2-7; 8 bases align to TRBD1. J was trimmed by 4 bases and V by 7 bases; bases with no gene match: 9. This CDR3 contains 14 residues. Germline V gives CDR1 LNHDA, CDR2 SQIVND (reference sequence).

This clone was seen only once. The chain employs TRBV5-6 and TRBJ2-5; D may be TRBD2 (6 bases). CDR1 SGHDT and CDR2 YYEEEE come from the germline V gene. The CDR3 length is 15 residues. The V and J ends lost 2 bases and 2 bases respectively, with 13 bases between them. The CDR3 is CASSLVGTPQETQYF. CDR3 bases: TGTGCCAGCAGCTTAGTCGGGACTCCTCAAGAGACCCAGTACTTC. Filled out from reference TRBV5-6 and TRBJ2-5, the complete variable domain reads DAGVTQSPTHLIKTRGQQVTLRCSPKSGHDTVSWYQQALGQGPQFIFQYYEEEERQRGNFPDRFSGHQFPNYSSELNVNALLLGDSALYLCASSLVGTPQETQYFGPGTRLLVL.

This sequence joins TRBV5-1 and TRBJ2-7; D might be TRBD1 (5 bases). This CDR3 is built from 13 residues. V shed 3 bases and J shed 6 bases, with 13 bases lying between them. The germline gives CDR1 SGHRS, CDR2 YFSETQ. CDR3 amino acids: CASSYTKDTEQYF. The CDR3 bases are TGCGCCAGCAGCTATACGAAGGACACCGAGCAGTACTTC.

The chain joins TRBV6-1 to TRBJ2-3; TRBD2 matches at 7 bases. CDR3 length equals 15 residues. The J segment lost 4 bases and the V segment lost 8 bases, leaving 12 bases of the junction unmatched. The germline V gene has CDR1 MNHNS and CDR2 SASEGT. The CDR3 spells CASRGSGGGSDTQYF. DNA for the CDR3: TGTGCCAGCCGGGGCTCGGGCGGGGGTTCAGATACGCAGTATTTT.

With regard to this clone: One end of the junction varies from germline; a read error may be responsible. The chain carries TRBV14 and TRBJ1-2; no firm D call. Per the germline V gene, CDR1 is SGHDN and CDR2 is FVKESK. The CDR3 is made up of 8 amino acids. The CDR3 sequence: CASSHGSF. CDR3 coding DNA: TGTGCCAGCAGCCACGGGAGCTTC. Drawing the rest from reference TRBV14 and TRBJ1-2, the complete variable domain is EAGVTQFPSHSVIEKGQTVTLRCDPISGHDNLYWYRRVMGKEIKFLLHFVKESKQDESGMPNNRFLAERTGGTYSTLKVQPAELEDSGVYFCASSHGSFGSGTRLTVV.

The V call is TRBV19, the J call TRBJ1-6; D is unresolved. The V gene's germline CDR1 is LNHDA and CDR2 SQIVND (reference sequence). This CDR3 spans 14 amino acids. V gave up 4 bases and J gave up 8 bases, with 12 bases separating them. The CDR3 spells CASSTSYKDSPLHF. CDR3 in DNA: TGTGCCAGTAGTACCTCCTACAAAGATTCACCCCTCCACTTT.

V usage is TRBV5-1 and J usage is TRBJ1-3; 7 nucleotides agree with TRBD1. The V gene end was trimmed by 3 bases and the J gene end by 0 bases; junction bases not matched to a gene: 9. Per the germline V gene, CDR1 is SGHRS and CDR2 is YFSETQ. The CDR3 spans 17 residues. CDR3 sequence: CASSYGQVRSSGNTIYF. DNA for the CDR3: TGCGCCAGCAGCTATGGACAGGTTAGGAGCTCTGGAAACACCATATATTTT. The entire variable domain, with the rest obtained from reference TRBV5-1 and TRBJ1-3, is as follows: KAGVTQTPRYLIKTRGQQVTLSCSPISGHRSVSWYQQTPGQGLQFLFEYFSETQRNKGNFPGRFSGRQFSNSRSEMNVSTLELGDSALYLCASSYGQVRSSGNTIYFGEGSWLTVV.

V and J are TRBV6-6 and TRBJ1-2; TRBD1 matches at 8 bases. With 5 bases clipped from V and 4 bases from J, the junction kept 12 bases outside the gene matches. The CDR3 loop spans 16 amino acids. Per the germline V gene, CDR1 is MNHNY and CDR2 is SVGAGI (reference sequence). The CDR3 loop reads CASSPTRTGKSYGYTF. The CDR3 nucleotides are TGTGCCAGCAGTCCTACTCGGACAGGGAAAAGCTATGGCTACACCTTC.

V is TRBV9 and J is TRBJ1-6; D gene uncertain. Germline loops: CDR1 SGDLS, CDR2 YYNGEE. V was trimmed by 3 bases and J by 2 bases, leaving 12 bases between them. The CDR3 runs to 16 residues. CDR3 bases: TGTGCCAGCAGCGACGCCCCACGGCCCTATAATTCACCCCTCCACTTT. Its protein is CASSDAPRPYNSPLHF.

The chain has TRBV2 and TRBJ1-5; D gene uncertain. This CDR3 contains 15 residues. CDR1 is SNHLY and CDR2 is FYNNEI in the germline V gene. V shed 2 bases and J shed 1 base, with 9 bases lying between them. This CDR3 reads CASSEIGRSNQPQHF. CDR3 coding DNA: TGTGCCAGCAGTGAAATCGGGAGAAGCAATCAGCCCCAGCATTTT.

The chain has TRBV6-1 and TRBJ1-2; D is possibly TRBD1 (6 bases). This CDR3 spans 15 amino acids. The germline V and J ends were trimmed by 9 bases and 6 bases, with 23 bases remaining between them. Germline CDR1 MNHNS, CDR2 SASEGT. The CDR3 sequence is CASVRGAVYVNGYTF. The CDR3 nucleotides are TGTGCCAGTGTCCGGGGGGCTGTATATGTGAATGGCTACACCTTC.

The rearrangement links TRBV6-6 to TRBJ1-5, with a tentative D call TRBD1 (6 bases). V dropped 7 bases and J dropped 9 bases, with 16 bases sitting between them. CDR3 length: 13 amino acids. Germline V gene data show CDR1 as MNHNY and CDR2 as SVGAGI (reference sequence). The CDR3 sequence: CASNTGNISPQHF. The DNA of the CDR3 is TGTGCCAGCAACACAGGGAATATATCGCCCCAGCATTTT.

The V and J genes are TRBV4-3 and TRBJ2-7; D unresolved. This CDR3 comprises 14 residues. Per the germline V gene, CDR1 is LGHNA and CDR2 is YSLEER. V gave up 0 bases and J gave up 3 bases, with 9 bases separating them. The CDR3 nucleotides read TGCGCCAGCAGCCAAGAACGACTCGGCTACGAGCAGTACTTC. This codes for CASSQERLGYEQYF.

The rearrangement uses TRBV7-9 and TRBJ1-6; 7 bases are a match to TRBD1. This CDR3 is built from 14 residues. The junction had 2 bases not matched to a gene; V was cut back by 0 bases and J by 9 bases. Looked up from germline, CDR1 is SEHNR and CDR2 is FQNEAQ (reference sequence). The CDR3: CASSLATGSSPLHF. DNA for the CDR3: TGTGCCAGCAGCTTAGCGACAGGGAGTTCACCCCTCCACTTT.

This chain connects TRBV10-2 to TRBJ2-7; 7 positions agree with TRBD1. CDR1 and CDR2 (germline): WSHSY, SAAADI. CDR3 length: 13 residues. V lost 10 bases to trimming and J lost 1 base; unmatched junction nucleotides: 7. CDR3 in amino acids: CATKKTGSYEQYF. The CDR3 nucleotides are TGCGCCACCAAAAAGACAGGGTCCTACGAGCAGTACTTC.

The CDR3: CASSNRQGADRGTEAFF. CDR3 nucleotides: TGTGCCAGTAGCAATAGACAGGGGGCCGATCGCGGCACTGAAGCTTTCTTT. The V call is TRBV19, the J call TRBJ1-1; 10 bases match TRBD1. J gave up 4 bases and V 6 bases, and 14 bases lay outside the gene matches. Germline values: CDR1 LNHDA, CDR2 SQIVND (reference sequence). CDR3 length: 17 residues.